The entry that follows covers one T cell receptor beta chain sequence. This CDR3 is built from 13 residues. CDR1 and CDR2 from the germline V gene are SGHAT and FQNNGV. Trimming removed 5 bases at V and 7 bases at J, with 12 bases between. The entry originates in a study of blood T cell repertoires in COVID-19. Across the whole study: The samples span acute and convalescent COVID-19 from the United States, Italy and Spain.

The assay was immunoSEQ multiplex PCR, and TCRdb's table has in-frame clones only and misses some. The table has 190,000 or so clones, roughly 86% seen once. Sequences were obtained from peripheral blood. The TCR originated in a man aged 40-55 years with active or convalescent COVID-19. The chain carries TRBV11-2 and TRBJ2-4; tentative D call: TRBD1 (6 bases). The CDR3 DNA sequence: TGTGCCAGCAGCGCGACAGGCGGTAACATTCAGTACTTC. Translating gives CASSATGGNIQYF.